This T cell receptor (beta chain) was observed in a study of blood T cell repertoires in COVID-19. The CDR3 totals 13 residues. V was trimmed by 4 bases and J by 9 bases, leaving 14 bases between them. CDR1 is SGHKS and CDR2 is YYEKEE in the germline V gene (reference sequence). Per the authors' pipeline: Estimates of nucleated cell counts were drawn from the amplification of reference gene primers. The table came from immunoSEQ multiplex PCR; TCRdb's copy has only in-frame clones and leaves some out. Clonal size and the V and J genes are those of that table, whereas D and trimming came from the DNA. The sample yields about 240,000 clones, roughly 90% seen once.

The rearrangement links TRBV5-5 to TRBJ2-1; a weak D match, TRBD2 (5 bases). What was sequenced was peripheral blood. This TCR derives from a man aged 55-75 years who had recovered from COVID-19. CDR3 residues: CASSGELAVEQFF. For the CDR3, the DNA is TGTGCCAGCAGCGGAGAGCTAGCCGTTGAGCAGTTCTTC.